The 3 T cell receptor beta chains below all came from one sample that was sequenced in a study of siplizumab effects on memory and regulatory T cells. TCRdb's copy holds only in-frame clones and misses some; the assay was immunoSEQ multiplex PCR. Altogether approximately 82,000 clones are present, roughly 87% being singletons, with the ten largest covering over 1.5%. The specimen sequenced was Tregs sorted from blood. Receptor source: a human donor in good health.

The chain combines TRBV4-1 with TRBJ2-6; D gene ambiguous. Germline CDR1 and CDR2: MGHRA and YSYEKL. V lost 0 bases to trimming and J lost 0 bases, with 12 bases between them. This CDR3 spans 18 amino acids. CDR3 DNA: TGCGCCAGCAGCCAAGAAGATTGGACCAACTCTGGGGCCAACGTCCTGACTTTC. It yields the protein CASSQEDWTNSGANVLTF.

The chain joins TRBV7-9 to TRBJ2-2; 10 nucleotides line up with TRBD2. Trimming took 7 bases from V and 7 from J; bases not matched to a gene: 12. CDR1 and CDR2 from the germline V gene are SEHNR and FQNEAQ (reference sequence). The CDR3 totals 16 residues. CDR3 amino acids: CASKLLAGGLGGELFF. The DNA of the CDR3 is TGTGCCAGCAAGCTTTTAGCGGGGGGTCTCGGCGGGGAGCTGTTTTTT.

The rearrangement links TRBV9 to TRBJ2-3, with 8 bases matching TRBD2. V gave up 3 bases and J gave up 4 bases; unmatched junction bases: 10. Looked up from germline, CDR1 is SGDLS and CDR2 is YYNGEE. The CDR3 consists of 16 residues. The CDR3 region has the DNA TGTGCCAGCAGCGCATCGGGGGGGCGAGTGGCAGATACGCAGTATTTT. Translation gives CASSASGGRVADTQYF.